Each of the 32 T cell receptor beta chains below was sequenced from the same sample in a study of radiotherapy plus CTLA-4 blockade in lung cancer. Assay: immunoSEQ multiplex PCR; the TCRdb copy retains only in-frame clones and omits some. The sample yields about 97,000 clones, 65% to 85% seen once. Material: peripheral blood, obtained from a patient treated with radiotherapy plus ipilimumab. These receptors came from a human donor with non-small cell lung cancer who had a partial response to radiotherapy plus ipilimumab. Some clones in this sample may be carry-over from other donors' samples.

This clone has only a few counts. CDR3: CASRLQGTAGDTEAFF. DNA for the CDR3: TGCGCCAGCAGGTTACAGGGAACGGCAGGCGACACTGAAGCTTTCTTT. This sequence joins TRBV5-1 and TRBJ1-1; D is possibly TRBD1 (6 bases). The V gene lost 5 bases and the J gene lost 3 bases, with 20 bases spanning the gap. CDR1 is SGHRS and CDR2 is YFSETQ in the germline V gene. The CDR3 has 16 residues.

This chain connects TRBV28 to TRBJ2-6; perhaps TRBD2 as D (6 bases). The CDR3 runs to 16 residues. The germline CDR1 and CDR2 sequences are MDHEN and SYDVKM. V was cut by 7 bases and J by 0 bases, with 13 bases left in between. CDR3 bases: TGTGCCAGCATCCCCTCCGGGGGCTCTGGGGCCAACGTCCTGACTTTC. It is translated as CASIPSGGSGANVLTF.

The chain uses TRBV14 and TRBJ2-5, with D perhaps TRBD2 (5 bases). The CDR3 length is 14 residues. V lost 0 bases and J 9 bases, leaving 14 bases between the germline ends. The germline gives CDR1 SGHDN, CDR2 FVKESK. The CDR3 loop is CASSQDMLPRAQYF. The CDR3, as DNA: TGTGCCAGCAGCCAAGACATGTTGCCGCGGGCCCAGTACTTC.

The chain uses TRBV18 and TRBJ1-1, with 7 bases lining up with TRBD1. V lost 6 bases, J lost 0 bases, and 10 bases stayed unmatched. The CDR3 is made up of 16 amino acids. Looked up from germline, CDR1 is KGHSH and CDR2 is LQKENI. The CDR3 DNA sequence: TGTGCCAGCTCTCGACGGACAGGTCTGGTGAACACTGAAGCTTTCTTT. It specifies CASSRRTGLVNTEAFF.

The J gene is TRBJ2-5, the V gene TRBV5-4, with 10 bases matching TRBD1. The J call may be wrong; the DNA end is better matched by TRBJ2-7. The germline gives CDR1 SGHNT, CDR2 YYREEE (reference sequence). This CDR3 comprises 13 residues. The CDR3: CASSWDRGGEQYF. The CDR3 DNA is TGTGCCAGCAGCTGGGACAGGGGTGGCGAGCAGTACTTC.

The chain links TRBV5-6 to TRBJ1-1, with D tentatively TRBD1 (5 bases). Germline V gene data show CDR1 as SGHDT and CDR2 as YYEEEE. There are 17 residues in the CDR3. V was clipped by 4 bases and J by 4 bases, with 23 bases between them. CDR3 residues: CASSRYGGTPGITEAFF. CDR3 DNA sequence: TGTGCCAGCAGCCGATACGGCGGGACCCCTGGTATCACTGAAGCTTTCTTT. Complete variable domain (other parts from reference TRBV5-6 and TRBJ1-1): DAGVTQSPTHLIKTRGQQVTLRCSPKSGHDTVSWYQQALGQGPQFIFQYYEEEERQRGNFPDRFSGHQFPNYSSELNVNALLLGDSALYLCASSRYGGTPGITEAFFGQGTRLTVV.

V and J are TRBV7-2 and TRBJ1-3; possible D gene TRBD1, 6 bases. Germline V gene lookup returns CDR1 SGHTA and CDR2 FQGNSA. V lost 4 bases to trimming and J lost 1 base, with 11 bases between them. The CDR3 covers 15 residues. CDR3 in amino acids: CASSWGGGSGNTIYF. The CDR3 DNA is TGTGCCAGCAGCTGGGGAGGGGGTTCTGGAAACACCATATATTTT.

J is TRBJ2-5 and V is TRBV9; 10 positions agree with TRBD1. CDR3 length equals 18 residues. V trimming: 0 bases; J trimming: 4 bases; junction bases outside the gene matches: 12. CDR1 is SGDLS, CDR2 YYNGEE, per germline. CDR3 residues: CASSVGFQGTGERETQYF. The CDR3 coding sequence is TGTGCCAGCAGCGTAGGGTTCCAGGGGACAGGGGAGCGAGAGACCCAGTACTTC.

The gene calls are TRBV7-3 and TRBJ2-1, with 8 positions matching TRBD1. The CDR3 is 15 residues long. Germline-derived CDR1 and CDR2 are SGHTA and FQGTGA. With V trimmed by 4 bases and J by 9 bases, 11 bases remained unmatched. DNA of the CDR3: TGTGCCAGCAGCTCGACAGGGGACACATCGGGTGAGCAGTTCTTC. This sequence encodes CASSSTGDTSGEQFF.

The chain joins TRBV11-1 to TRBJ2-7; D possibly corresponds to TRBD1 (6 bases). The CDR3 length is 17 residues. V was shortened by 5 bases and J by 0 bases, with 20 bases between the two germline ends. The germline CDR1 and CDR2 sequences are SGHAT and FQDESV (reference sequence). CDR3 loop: CASSVYRVTGNSYEQYF. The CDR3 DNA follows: TGTGCCAGCAGCGTCTACAGGGTCACGGGAAACTCCTACGAGCAGTACTTC.

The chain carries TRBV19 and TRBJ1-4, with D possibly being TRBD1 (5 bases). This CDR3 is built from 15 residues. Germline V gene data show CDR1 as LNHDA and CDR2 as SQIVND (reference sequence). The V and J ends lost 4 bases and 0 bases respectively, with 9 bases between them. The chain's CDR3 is CASSRSGATNEKLFF. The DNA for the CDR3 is TGTGCCAGTAGTAGATCGGGGGCAACTAATGAAAAACTGTTTTTT.

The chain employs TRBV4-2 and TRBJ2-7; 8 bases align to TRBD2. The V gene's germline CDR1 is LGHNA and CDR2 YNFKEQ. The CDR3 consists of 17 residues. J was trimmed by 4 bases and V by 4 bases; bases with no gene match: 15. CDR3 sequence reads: CASSRSFTGGPPYEQYF. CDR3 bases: TGTGCCAGCAGCCGGTCCTTTACGGGGGGGCCACCATACGAGCAGTACTTC.

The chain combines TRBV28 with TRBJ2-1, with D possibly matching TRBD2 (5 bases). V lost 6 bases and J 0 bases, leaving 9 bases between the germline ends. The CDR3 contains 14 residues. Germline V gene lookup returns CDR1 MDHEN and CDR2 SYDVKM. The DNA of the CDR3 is TGTGCCAGCAGCCGGGGTAGCTCCTACAATGAGCAGTTCTTC. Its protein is CASSRGSSYNEQFF.

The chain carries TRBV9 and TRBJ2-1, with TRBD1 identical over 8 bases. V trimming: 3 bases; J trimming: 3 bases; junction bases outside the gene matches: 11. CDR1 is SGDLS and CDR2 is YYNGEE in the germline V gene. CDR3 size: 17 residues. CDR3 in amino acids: CASSAAIGQGLYNEQFF. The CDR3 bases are TGTGCCAGCAGCGCCGCCATTGGACAGGGTCTCTACAATGAGCAGTTCTTC.

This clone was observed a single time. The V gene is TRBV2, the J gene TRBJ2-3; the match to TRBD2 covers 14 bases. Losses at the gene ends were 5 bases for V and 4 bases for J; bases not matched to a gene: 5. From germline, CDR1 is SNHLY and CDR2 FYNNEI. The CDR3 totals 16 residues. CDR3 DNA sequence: TGTGCCAGCAGTCTCCGGACTAGCGGGGGGCCAGATACGCAGTATTTT. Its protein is CASSLRTSGGPDTQYF. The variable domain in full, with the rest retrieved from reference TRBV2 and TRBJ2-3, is EPEVTQTPSHQVTQMGQEVILRCVPISNHLYFYWYRQILGQKVEFLVSFYNNEISEKSEIFDDQFSVERPDGSNFTLKIRSTKLEDSAMYFCASSLRTSGGPDTQYFGPGTRLTVL.

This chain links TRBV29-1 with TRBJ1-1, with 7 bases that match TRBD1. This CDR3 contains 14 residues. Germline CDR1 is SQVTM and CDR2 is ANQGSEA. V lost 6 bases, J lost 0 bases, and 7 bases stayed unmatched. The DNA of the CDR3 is TGCAGCGTGAGATCGGGACAGTTGAACACTGAAGCTTTCTTT. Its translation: CSVRSGQLNTEAFF.

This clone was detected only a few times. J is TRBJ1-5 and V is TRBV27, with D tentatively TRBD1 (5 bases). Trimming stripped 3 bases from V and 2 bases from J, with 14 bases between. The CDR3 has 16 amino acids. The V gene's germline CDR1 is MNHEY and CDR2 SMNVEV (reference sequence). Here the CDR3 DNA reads TGTGCCAGCAGTTTTTCAGGGATGGTCCGCAATCAGCCCCAGCATTTT. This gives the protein CASSFSGMVRNQPQHF.

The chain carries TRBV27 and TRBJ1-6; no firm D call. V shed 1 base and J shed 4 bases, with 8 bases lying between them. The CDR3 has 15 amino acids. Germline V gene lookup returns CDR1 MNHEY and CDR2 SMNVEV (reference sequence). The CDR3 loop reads CASSLFSGYNSPLHF. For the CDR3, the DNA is TGTGCCAGCAGTTTATTCTCAGGATATAATTCACCCCTCCACTTT.

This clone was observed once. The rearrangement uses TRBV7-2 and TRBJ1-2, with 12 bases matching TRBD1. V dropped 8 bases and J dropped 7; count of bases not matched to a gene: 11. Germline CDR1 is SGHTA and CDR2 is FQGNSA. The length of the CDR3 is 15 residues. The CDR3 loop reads CASGTGTGGYAGYTF. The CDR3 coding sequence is TGTGCCAGCGGGACCGGGACAGGGGGCTATGCTGGCTACACCTTC.

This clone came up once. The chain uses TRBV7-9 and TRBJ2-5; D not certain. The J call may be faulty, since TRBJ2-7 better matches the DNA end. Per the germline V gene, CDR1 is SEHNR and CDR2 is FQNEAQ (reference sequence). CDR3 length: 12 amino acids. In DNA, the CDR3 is TGTGCCAGCAGCCGCGTAGACTACGAGCAGTACTTC. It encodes CASSRVDYEQYF.

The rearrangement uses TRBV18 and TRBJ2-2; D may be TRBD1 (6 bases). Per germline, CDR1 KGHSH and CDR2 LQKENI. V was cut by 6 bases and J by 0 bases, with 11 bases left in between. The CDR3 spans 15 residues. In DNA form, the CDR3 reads TGTGCCAGCTCCGGGCAGGGGCCGAACACCGGGGAGCTGTTTTTT. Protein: CASSGQGPNTGELFF.

The CDR3 protein is CASSYIGDYEQYF. The CDR3 bases are TGTGCCAGCAGTTACATCGGGGACTACGAGCAGTACTTC. This chain joins TRBV6-5 and TRBJ2-7, with TRBD2 as a possible D gene (5 bases). Germline lookup yields CDR1 MNHEY and CDR2 SVGAGI. The V gene lost 2 bases and the J gene lost 3 bases, with 8 bases spanning the gap. CDR3 length: 13 amino acids.

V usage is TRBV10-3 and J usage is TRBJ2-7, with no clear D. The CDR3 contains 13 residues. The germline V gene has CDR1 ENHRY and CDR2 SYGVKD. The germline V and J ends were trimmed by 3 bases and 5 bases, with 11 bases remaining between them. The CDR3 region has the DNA TGTGCCATCAGTGACCACCAGTCTGACGAGCAGTACTTC. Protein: CAISDHQSDEQYF.

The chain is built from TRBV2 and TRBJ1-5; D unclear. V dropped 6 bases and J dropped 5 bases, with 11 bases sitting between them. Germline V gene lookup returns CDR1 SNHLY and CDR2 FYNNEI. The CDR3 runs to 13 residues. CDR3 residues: CASRIESDQPQHF. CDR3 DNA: TGTGCCAGCAGAATCGAAAGCGATCAGCCCCAGCATTTT. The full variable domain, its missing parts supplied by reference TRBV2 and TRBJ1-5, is EPEVTQTPSHQVTQMGQEVILRCVPISNHLYFYWYRQILGQKVEFLVSFYNNEISEKSEIFDDQFSVERPDGSNFTLKIRSTKLEDSAMYFCASRIESDQPQHFGDGTRLSIL.

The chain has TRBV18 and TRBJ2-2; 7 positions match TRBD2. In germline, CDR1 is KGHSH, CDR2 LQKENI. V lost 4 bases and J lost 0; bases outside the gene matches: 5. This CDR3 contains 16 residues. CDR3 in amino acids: CASSREGNPNTGELFF. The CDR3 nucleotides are TGTGCCAGCTCACGGGAGGGAAACCCGAACACCGGGGAGCTGTTTTTT.

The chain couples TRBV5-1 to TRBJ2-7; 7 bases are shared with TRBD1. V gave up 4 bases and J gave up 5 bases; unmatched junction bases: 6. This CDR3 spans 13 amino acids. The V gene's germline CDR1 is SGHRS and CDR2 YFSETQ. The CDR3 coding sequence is TGCGCCAGCAGCGAGTGGACAGGCAACGAGCAGTACTTC. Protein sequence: CASSEWTGNEQYF. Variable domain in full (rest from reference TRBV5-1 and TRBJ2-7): KAGVTQTPRYLIKTRGQQVTLSCSPISGHRSVSWYQQTPGQGLQFLFEYFSETQRNKGNFPGRFSGRQFSNSRSEMNVSTLELGDSALYLCASSEWTGNEQYFGPGTRLTVT.

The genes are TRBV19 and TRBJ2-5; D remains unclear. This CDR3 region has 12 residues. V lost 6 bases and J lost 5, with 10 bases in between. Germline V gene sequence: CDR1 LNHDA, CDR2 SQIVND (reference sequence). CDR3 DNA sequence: TGTGCCAGTAGCGGTTCATCGGAGACCCAGTACTTC. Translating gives CASSGSSETQYF.

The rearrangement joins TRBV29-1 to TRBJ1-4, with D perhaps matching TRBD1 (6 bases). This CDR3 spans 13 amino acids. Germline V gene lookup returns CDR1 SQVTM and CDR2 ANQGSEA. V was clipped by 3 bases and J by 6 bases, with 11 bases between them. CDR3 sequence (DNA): TGCAGCGTTGAGTCAGGGGTGGATGAAAAACTGTTTTTT. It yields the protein CSVESGVDEKLFF.

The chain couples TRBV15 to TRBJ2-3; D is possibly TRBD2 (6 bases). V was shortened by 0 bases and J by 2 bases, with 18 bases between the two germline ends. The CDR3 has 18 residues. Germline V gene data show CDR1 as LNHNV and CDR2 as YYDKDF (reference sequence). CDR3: CATSRDKNSGRVTDTQYF. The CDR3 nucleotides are TGTGCCACCAGCAGAGACAAGAATAGCGGTAGGGTCACAGATACGCAGTATTTT.

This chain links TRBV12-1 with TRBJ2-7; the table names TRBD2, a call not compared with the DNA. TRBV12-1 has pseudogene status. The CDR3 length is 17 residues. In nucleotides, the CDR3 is TGTGCCAGCAGCCGGCGCGCGAGACTAGCGGGATACTACGAGCAGTACTTC. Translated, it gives CASSRRARLAGYYEQYF.

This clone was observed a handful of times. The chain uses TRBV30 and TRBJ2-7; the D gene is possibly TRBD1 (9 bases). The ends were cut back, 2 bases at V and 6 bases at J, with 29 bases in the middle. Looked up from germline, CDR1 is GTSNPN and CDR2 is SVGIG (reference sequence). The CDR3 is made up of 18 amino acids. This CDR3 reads CAWSFPRQGGLVAGEQYF. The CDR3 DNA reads TGTGCCTGGAGTTTCCCTAGACAGGGGGGACTAGTTGCGGGCGAGCAGTACTTC.

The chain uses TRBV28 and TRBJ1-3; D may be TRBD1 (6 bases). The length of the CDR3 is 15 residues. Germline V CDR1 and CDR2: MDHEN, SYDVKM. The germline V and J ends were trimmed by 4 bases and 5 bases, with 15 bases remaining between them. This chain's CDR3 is CASSSLTGIRNTIYF. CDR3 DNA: TGTGCCAGCAGTTCCCTCACAGGGATCCGAAACACCATATATTTT.